These 10 T cell receptor beta chains were sequenced from one sample in a study of response to subunit inactivated influenza vaccine. TCRdb fed the RT-PCR reads into MiXCR, producing one record per CDR3 protein. The sample has 600,000 to 850,000 distinct CDR3 sequences; 12% to 15% are singletons. This material consisted of PBMCs from blood, taken less than 15 days before vaccination. The receptors were sampled from a man between 50 and 59 years old who received an inactivated influenza vaccine.

This clonotype was counted between two and nine times. J is TRBJ2-1 and V is TRBV18, with 9 bases aligning to TRBD2. The junction had 5 bases not matched to a gene; V was cut back by 6 bases and J by 2 bases. The CDR3 has 15 residues. Germline V lookup: CDR1 KGHSH, CDR2 LQKENI. CDR3 DNA sequence: TGTGCCAGCTCGCAGAGCGGGAGGACCTACAATGAGCAGTTCTTC. This gives the protein CASSQSGRTYNEQFF.

The sample holds a few counts of this clonotype. This rearrangement joins TRBV5-1 to TRBJ2-2, with 8 bases matching TRBD2. V lost 4 bases to trimming and J lost 5 bases; unmatched junction nucleotides: 4. Germline CDR1 SGHRS, CDR2 YFSETQ. This CDR3 is 14 amino acids long. The CDR3 DNA follows: TGCGCCAGCAGCGAGTCTAGCGGGACCGGGGAGCTGTTTTTT. Its protein product is CASSESSGTGELFF.

A few counts support this clonotype. The chain has TRBV11-2 and TRBJ1-1; perhaps TRBD1 as D (6 bases). The V end was cut by 0 bases, the J end by 2 bases, with 13 bases between. CDR3 size: 16 residues. Germline values: CDR1 SGHAT, CDR2 FQNNGV. CDR3 nucleotide sequence: TGTGCCAGCAGCTTAGACCTAACAGGGTTCAACACTGAAGCTTTCTTT. This gives the protein CASSLDLTGFNTEAFF.

The genes are TRBV7-8 and TRBJ2-1; D not resolved. The V gene lost 1 base and the J gene lost 8 bases, with 6 bases spanning the gap. The CDR3 contains 12 residues. The V gene's germline CDR1 is SGHVS and CDR2 FQNEAQ. The CDR3 coding sequence is TGTGCCAGCAGCTTAGATTTGCATGAGCAGTTCTTC. Translated, it gives CASSLDLHEQFF. Together with reference TRBV7-8 and TRBJ2-1, the CDR3 gives the full variable domain: GAGVSQSPRYKVAKRGQDVALRCDPISGHVSLFWYQQALGQGPEFLTYFQNEAQLDKSGLPSDRFFAERPEGSVSTLKIQRTQQEDSAVYLCASSLDLHEQFFGPGTRLTVL.

The table lists this clonotype with a few counts. This chain joins TRBV6-1 and TRBJ2-5, with a weak D call TRBD2 (6 bases). The CDR3 runs 13 residues. In germline, CDR1 is MNHNS, CDR2 SASEGT. V gave up 7 bases and J gave up 0 bases, with 9 bases separating them. Here the CDR3 DNA reads TGTGCCAGCATCATAGCGGACCAAGAGACCCAGTACTTC. Residues: CASIIADQETQYF.

This clonotype turned up a few times. The V and J genes are TRBV3-1 and TRBJ1-5; no definite D call. V was clipped by 4 bases and J by 6 bases, with 13 bases between them. The CDR3 is 14 residues long. Germline CDR1 LGHDT, CDR2 YNNKEL (reference sequence). The DNA for the CDR3 is TGTGCCAGCAGCCCCCGCTTAGGGATTCAGCCCCAGCATTTT. It translates to CASSPRLGIQPQHF.

CDR3 in DNA: TGTGCCAGCAGTGTGTCGGAGTCCGGGGAGCTGTTTTTT. It encodes CASSVSESGELFF. This chain links TRBV2 with TRBJ2-2, with no clear D. The CDR3 is made up of 13 amino acids. Germline V gene data show CDR1 as SNHLY and CDR2 as FYNNEI. The V gene lost 4 bases and the J gene lost 6 bases, with 9 bases spanning the gap.

The chain carries TRBV24-1 and TRBJ2-3, with 7 bases fitting TRBD1. Germline CDR1 and CDR2: KGHDR and SFDVKD. The CDR3 runs 13 residues. The V and J ends lost 8 bases and 7 bases, in that order; junction bases with no gene match: 8. CDR3 residues: CATKGRQGNTQYF. In DNA, the CDR3 is TGTGCCACCAAAGGCAGACAGGGAAATACGCAGTATTTT.

There are many counts of this clonotype. The chain recombines TRBV10-3 with TRBJ1-6, with TRBD1 identical over 8 bases. V was pared by 6 bases and J by 5 bases, with 3 bases of the junction left unmatched. The V gene's germline CDR1 is ENHRY and CDR2 SYGVKD. The length of the CDR3 is 14 residues. The CDR3 here is CAIRGTGNNSPLHF. CDR3 bases: TGTGCCATCAGGGGGACAGGAAATAATTCACCCCTCCACTTT.

This clonotype came up a few times. This chain connects TRBV7-9 to TRBJ2-1, with 8 bases that match TRBD2. Losses at the gene ends were 4 bases for V and 6 bases for J; bases not matched to a gene: 5. This CDR3 comprises 14 residues. Germline CDR1 reads SEHNR; CDR2 reads FQNEAQ (reference sequence). The chain's CDR3 is CASSSGLVSNEQFF. CDR3 coding DNA: TGTGCCAGCAGCTCGGGACTAGTAAGCAATGAGCAGTTCTTC. The variable domain in full, completed from reference TRBV7-9 and TRBJ2-1, reads DTGVSQNPRHKITKRGQNVTFRCDPISEHNRLYWYRQTLGQGPEFLTYFQNEAQLEKSRLLSDRFSAERPKGSFSTLEIQRTEQGDSAMYLCASSSGLVSNEQFFGPGTRLTVL.